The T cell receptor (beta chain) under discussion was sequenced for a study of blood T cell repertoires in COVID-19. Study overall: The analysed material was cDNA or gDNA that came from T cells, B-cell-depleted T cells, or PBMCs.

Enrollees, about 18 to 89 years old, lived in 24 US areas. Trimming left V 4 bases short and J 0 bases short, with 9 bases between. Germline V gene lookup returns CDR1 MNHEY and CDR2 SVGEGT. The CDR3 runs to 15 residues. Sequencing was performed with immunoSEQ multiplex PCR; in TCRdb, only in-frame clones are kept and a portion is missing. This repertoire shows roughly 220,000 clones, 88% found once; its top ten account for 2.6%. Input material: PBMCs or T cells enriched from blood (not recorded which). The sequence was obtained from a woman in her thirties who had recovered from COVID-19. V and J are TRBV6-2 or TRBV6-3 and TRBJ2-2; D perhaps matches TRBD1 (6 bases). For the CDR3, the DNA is TGTGCCAGCAGTTGGGACACTTCGAACACCGGGGAGCTGTTTTTT. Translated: CASSWDTSNTGELFF.